Each of the 20 T cell receptor beta chains below was sequenced from the same sample in a study of blood T cell repertoires in COVID-19. TCRdb's copy holds only in-frame clones and misses some; the assay was immunoSEQ multiplex PCR. Counted here are around 100,000 clones, 70% to 90% occurring once; the ten biggest clones make up 9.5% to 13%. Material: peripheral blood. The source of these receptors is a woman aged 25 to 39 with acute or convalescent COVID-19.

There are a few counts of this clone. This chain uses TRBV15 with TRBJ2-2, with unresolved D. V was shortened by 3 bases and J by 0 bases, with 5 bases between the two germline ends. This CDR3 is built from 14 residues. Germline lookup yields CDR1 LNHNV and CDR2 YYDKDF (reference sequence). CDR3 sequence reads: CATSSLPNTGELFF. Here the CDR3 DNA reads TGTGCCACCAGCAGTCTTCCGAACACCGGGGAGCTGTTTTTT.

Here the CDR3 reads CAGFTGEGYTF. The CDR3 nucleotides read TGTGCCGGTTTTACAGGGGAAGGCTACACCTTC. This chain joins TRBV30 and TRBJ1-2; 7 bases fit TRBD1. Unmatched junction bases numbered 8, after V lost 8 bases and J lost 8 bases. The CDR3 totals 11 residues. The germline CDR1 and CDR2 sequences are GTSNPN and SVGIG (reference sequence).

The chain combines TRBV6-6 with TRBJ2-7, with D perhaps TRBD1 (6 bases). Between the trimmed V and J ends, which lost 6 bases and 3 bases, there was a span of 15 bases. CDR1 and CDR2 from the germline V gene are MNHNY and SVGAGI (reference sequence). CDR3 length: 14 amino acids. The CDR3: CASRARQDLYEQYF. As DNA, the CDR3 is TGTGCCAGCAGGGCCAGACAGGACCTCTACGAGCAGTACTTC.

V usage is TRBV14 and J usage is TRBJ1-1, with TRBD1 matching 7 bases. The J segment lost 0 bases and the V segment lost 0 bases, leaving 7 bases of the junction unmatched. CDR1 is SGHDN and CDR2 is FVKESK in the germline V gene. CDR3 length: 17 amino acids. The CDR3 loop reads CASSQDWWDSVNTEAFF. The CDR3 DNA follows: TGTGCCAGCAGCCAAGATTGGTGGGACAGTGTGAACACTGAAGCTTTCTTT.

The rearrangement uses TRBV5-1 and TRBJ2-1; 7 nucleotides align to TRBD1. Germline loops: CDR1 SGHRS, CDR2 YFSETQ. CDR3 length: 17 residues. Trimming removed 6 bases from V and 0 bases from J; junction bases left unmatched: 12. CDR3 coding DNA: TGCGCCAGCACCCGTGGGGTACAGGGGAGCTCCTACAATGAGCAGTTCTTC. Protein sequence: CASTRGVQGSSYNEQFF.

V is TRBV6-1 and J is TRBJ1-2; D is possibly TRBD1 (5 bases). The CDR3 consists of 22 residues. Trimming removed 2 bases at V and 0 bases at J, with 31 bases between. Germline V gives CDR1 MNHNS, CDR2 SASEGT. The CDR3 DNA reads TGTGCCAGCAGTGAAAGAAGGTATCCAGGGCGGACCTCCTTGTCGGCTAACTATGGCTACACCTTC. It translates to CASSERRYPGRTSLSANYGYTF.

The CDR3 coding sequence is TGCGCCAGCAGCTTGGTTCATGGACAGGGGCTTTCCTACGAGCAGTACTTC. It translates to CASSLVHGQGLSYEQYF. This rearrangement joins TRBV5-1 to TRBJ2-7; TRBD1 matches 9 bases. V gave up 0 bases and J gave up 1 base; unmatched junction bases: 8. The CDR3 loop spans 17 amino acids. Germline V gene sequence: CDR1 SGHRS, CDR2 YFSETQ.

V gene TRBV11-2 combines with J gene TRBJ2-7, with D unresolved. Germline V CDR1 and CDR2: SGHAT, FQNNGV. V was clipped by 5 bases and J by 6 bases, with 11 bases between them. This CDR3 spans 12 amino acids. The CDR3 coding sequence is TGTGCCAGCAGCCCTTCGACGGGCGAGCAGTACTTC. Amino acid sequence: CASSPSTGEQYF.

The rearrangement uses TRBV14 and TRBJ2-2; 13 bases line up with TRBD2. Germline V gene data show CDR1 as SGHDN and CDR2 as FVKESK. This CDR3 contains 21 residues. The V and J ends lost 5 bases and 0 bases, in that order; junction bases with no gene match: 15. CDR3 bases: TGTGCCAGCAGCTCCCCTGGGAGACTAGCGGGGGGTTTCGCGAACACCGGGGAGCTGTTTTTT. The encoded protein is CASSSPGRLAGGFANTGELFF.

The chain recombines TRBV30 with TRBJ2-7; TRBD1 aligns across 10 bases. This CDR3 comprises 16 residues. Germline lookup yields CDR1 GTSNPN and CDR2 SVGIG (reference sequence). Trimming removed 0 bases from V and 7 bases from J; junction bases left unmatched: 12. CDR3 nucleotides: TGTGCCTGGAGTGTACTTGGGACAGGGGACTTAAGGGAGCAGTACTTC. Translating it yields CAWSVLGTGDLREQYF.

This clone has just one count. The rearrangement links TRBV14 to TRBJ1-1; D is undetermined. Per germline, CDR1 SGHDN and CDR2 FVKESK. Trimming left V 0 bases short and J 1 base short, with 12 bases between. The CDR3 covers 16 residues. This chain's CDR3 is CASSQDGEGQNTEAFF. The CDR3 region has the DNA TGTGCCAGCAGCCAAGATGGGGAGGGCCAGAACACTGAAGCTTTCTTT.

The genes are TRBV18 and TRBJ1-2; D possibly corresponds to TRBD1 (5 bases). The CDR3 covers 15 residues. V gave up 0 bases and J gave up 4 bases, with 12 bases separating them. Germline V gene lookup returns CDR1 KGHSH and CDR2 LQKENI. CDR3 residues: CASSPPGPGGYGYTF. CDR3 DNA sequence: TGTGCCAGCTCACCACCAGGGCCGGGGGGCTATGGCTACACCTTC.

This chain connects TRBV20-1 to TRBJ2-3; the match to TRBD2 covers 9 bases. Germline values: CDR1 DFQATT, CDR2 SNEGSKA (reference sequence). V was pared by 3 bases and J by 1 base, with 8 bases of the junction left unmatched. The CDR3 spans 16 residues. The CDR3 DNA reads as TGCAGTGCTAGTCCGCGGGGGGGCGCCCGCACAGATACGCAGTATTTT. Its translation: CSASPRGGARTDTQYF.

J is TRBJ2-7 and V is TRBV27, with TRBD1 matching 9 bases. CDR3 length: 15 amino acids. Germline lookup yields CDR1 MNHEY and CDR2 SMNVEV (reference sequence). The ends lost 2 bases at V and 2 bases at J; junction bases unmatched: 4. The CDR3 coding sequence is TGTGCCAGCAGTTTAGTCGGGACAGGGACCTACGAGCAGTACTTC. Translation: CASSLVGTGTYEQYF.

The CDR3 bases are TGTGCCAGCAGTTTTTCTCGAGAGACCCAGTACTTC. Translating gives CASSFSRETQYF. The genes are TRBV12-3 or TRBV12-4 and TRBJ2-5, with no clear D. V lost 3 bases to trimming and J lost 4 bases, with 6 bases between them. The CDR3 is 12 residues long.

The J gene is TRBJ1-1, the V gene TRBV7-2; D unresolved. The V end was cut by 10 bases, the J end by 5 bases, with 23 bases between. This CDR3 is 15 amino acids long. CDR1 is SGHTA and CDR2 is FQGNSA in the germline V gene. This CDR3 reads CANILMGQPQTEAFF. For the CDR3, the DNA is TGTGCCAACATACTAATGGGTCAGCCCCAGACTGAAGCTTTCTTT.

The genes are TRBV6-5 and TRBJ2-3; weak D call: TRBD2 (5 bases). Germline V CDR1 and CDR2: MNHEY, SVGAGI. The CDR3 is 13 amino acids. V was clipped by 7 bases and J by 6 bases, with 14 bases between them. CDR3 in DNA: TGTGCCAGCACCCCGTTCGGCGGGGATACGCAGTATTTT. As protein: CASTPFGGDTQYF.

This sequence joins TRBV24-1 and TRBJ2-5, with 7 nucleotides matching TRBD1. J gave up 5 bases and V 4 bases, and 9 bases lay outside the gene matches. Germline CDR1 and CDR2: KGHDR and SFDVKD. This CDR3 region has 15 residues. This CDR3 is CATSDPQGSGETQYF. In DNA, the CDR3 is TGTGCCACCAGTGACCCACAGGGGTCTGGGGAGACCCAGTACTTC.

V and J are TRBV7-8 and TRBJ1-1; 7 bases are a match to TRBD1. With V trimmed by 5 bases and J by 5 bases, 8 bases remained unmatched. Germline-derived CDR1 and CDR2 are SGHVS and FQNEAQ. The CDR3 runs 14 residues. The CDR3 coding sequence is TGTGCCAGCAGCCCGGGACAGTCTAAGACTGAAGCTTTCTTT. Residues: CASSPGQSKTEAFF.

This clone was detected only once. The V and J genes are TRBV7-2 and TRBJ1-4, with a tentative D call TRBD1 (6 bases). Germline V lookup: CDR1 SGHTA, CDR2 FQGNSA. There are 15 residues in the CDR3. The V gene lost 4 bases and the J gene lost 3 bases, with 12 bases spanning the gap. The CDR3 protein is CASSWGDRSNEKLFF. CDR3 bases: TGTGCCAGCAGCTGGGGAGACAGGTCTAATGAAAAACTGTTTTTT.